The rows below give T cell receptor beta chains drawn from one sample of a study of cytomegalovirus exposure and HLA in healthy donors. The data were produced by immunoSEQ multiplex PCR, yet TCRdb's version contains in-frame clones alone and is incomplete. The sample records around 140,000 clones, about four fifths being singletons. The source material was PBMCs. These receptors all stem from a male donor in good health and CMV-seronegative. The CDR3 runs from the conserved cysteine through the conserved F or W. A D gene is named only where the DNA matches it firmly. For some rows the clone size is stated as once, few or many, or as a class when expanded; others skip it.

D: TRBD1; size: once; V: TRBV4-1; J: TRBJ1-2; CDR3: CASSSGTGDYGYTF; DNA: TGCGCCAGCAGCTCCGGGACAGGGGACTATGGCTACACCTTC
D: TRBD1; size: .; V: TRBV11-2; J: TRBJ2-2; CDR3: CASSLVPSGGGGELFF; DNA: TGTGCCAGCAGCTTAGTTCCCTCAGGGGGCGGCGGGGAGCTGTTTTTT
D: TRBD1; size: .; V: TRBV7-3; J: TRBJ2-7; CDR3: CASSIGQGNVEQYF; DNA: TGTGCCAGCAGCATTGGACAGGGGAACGTCGAGCAGTACTTC
D: .; size: few; V: TRBV6-1; J: TRBJ1-1; CDR3: CASSEAGTRSTEAFF; DNA: TGTGCCAGCAGTGAAGCGGGGACTCGAAGCACTGAAGCTTTCTTT
D: .; size: .; V: TRBV14; J: TRBJ2-3; CDR3: CASSQDPPGMFGTDTQYF; DNA: TGTGCCAGCAGCCAAGATCCCCCAGGGATGTTTGGCACAGATACGCAGTATTTT
D: TRBD1; size: .; V: TRBV11-3; J: TRBJ2-5; CDR3: CASSPGGWGKRAQYF; DNA: TGTGCCAGCAGCCCAGGGGGTTGGGGTAAAAGGGCCCAGTACTTC
D: .; size: .; V: TRBV30; J: TRBJ2-1; CDR3: CAWSRHHNEQFF; DNA: TGTGCCTGGAGCCGACACCACAATGAGCAGTTCTTC
D: .; size: .; V: TRBV6-1; J: TRBJ2-5; CDR3: CASSDGGRETQYF; DNA: TGTGCCAGCAGTGACGGGGGGCGGGAGACCCAGTACTTC
D: .; size: .; V: TRBV23-1; J: TRBJ2-4; CDR3: CASSQVGDKNIQYF; DNA: TGCGCCAGCAGTCAAGTAGGGGACAAAAACATTCAGTACTTC
D: TRBD1; size: .; V: TRBV2; J: TRBJ1-2; CDR3: CASSESRDRGANYGYTF; DNA: TGTGCCAGCAGTGAGTCCCGGGACAGGGGAGCTAACTATGGCTACACCTTC
D: TRBD2; size: .; V: TRBV6-5; J: TRBJ2-2; CDR3: CASSISGTNTGELFF; DNA: TGTGCCAGCAGTATTAGCGGGACTAACACCGGGGAGCTGTTTTTT
D: TRBD1; size: .; V: TRBV19; J: TRBJ1-5; CDR3: CASSLQGVVSNQPQHF; DNA: TGTGCCAGTAGCTTACAGGGGGTAGTGAGCAATCAGCCCCAGCATTTT
D: TRBD1; size: .; V: TRBV6-5; J: TRBJ1-1; CDR3: CASSPGTGRKAFF; DNA: TGTGCCAGCAGTCCCGGGACAGGGAGGAAGGCTTTCTTT
D: TRBD2; size: .; V: TRBV27; J: TRBJ2-7; CDR3: CASRAITSGGAYEQYF; DNA: TGTGCCAGCAGGGCCATTACTAGCGGGGGGGCCTACGAGCAGTACTTC
D: .; size: few; V: TRBV6-5; J: TRBJ1-1; CDR3: CASSYAPLANTEAFF; DNA: TGTGCCAGCAGTTATGCCCCCCTGGCGAACACTGAAGCTTTCTTT
D: TRBD2; size: .; V: TRBV5-1; J: TRBJ2-2; CDR3: CASSLALTSGNTGELFF; DNA: TGCGCCAGCAGCTTGGCCCTGACTAGCGGGAACACCGGGGAGCTGTTTTTT
D: TRBD1; size: .; V: TRBV19; J: TRBJ1-4; CDR3: CASSSAGAGGDEKLFF; DNA: TGTGCCAGTAGTTCCGCGGGGGCAGGGGGCGATGAAAAACTGTTTTTT
D: .; size: .; V: TRBV7-5; J: TRBJ2-1; CDR3: CARPRLGLAGYNEQFF; DNA: TGTGCCAGACCCAGACTCGGGCTAGCGGGGTACAATGAGCAGTTCTTC
D: TRBD1; size: many; V: TRBV19; J: TRBJ2-7; CDR3: CASSMGQGGYEQYF; DNA: TGTGCCAGTAGTATGGGACAGGGGGGCTACGAGCAGTACTTC
D: .; size: .; V: TRBV19; J: TRBJ1-5; CDR3: CASKRGGTRSNQPQHF; DNA: TGTGCCAGCAAGAGGGGAGGGACGCGGAGCAATCAGCCCCAGCATTTT
D: .; size: .; V: TRBV6-6; J: TRBJ2-2; CDR3: CASSTHGGPNTGELFF; DNA: TGTGCCAGCAGCACGCATGGAGGCCCGAACACCGGGGAGCTGTTTTTT
D: TRBD1; size: .; V: TRBV30; J: TRBJ1-2; CDR3: CAWSVQGIYGYTF; DNA: TGTGCCTGGAGTGTACAGGGGATCTATGGCTACACCTTC
D: .; size: .; V: TRBV10-2; J: TRBJ2-3; CDR3: CASSDRRDPGYF; DNA: TGCGCCAGCAGTGATAGGCGGGATCCGGGGTATTTT
D: TRBD1; size: .; V: TRBV27; J: TRBJ2-7; CDR3: CASSLLHSDRGAYEQYF; DNA: TGTGCCAGCAGTTTATTACATTCGGACAGGGGAGCCTACGAGCAGTACTTC
D: TRBD2; size: .; V: TRBV13; J: TRBJ2-3; CDR3: CASSSSGGPQDTQYF; DNA: TGTGCCAGCAGCTCGTCGGGGGGGCCTCAAGATACGCAGTATTTT
D: .; size: .; V: TRBV9; J: TRBJ1-3; CDR3: CASSAGGPSSGNTIYF; DNA: TGTGCCAGCAGCGCGGGGGGTCCTTCCTCTGGAAACACCATATATTTT
D: TRBD1; size: .; V: TRBV10-3; J: TRBJ2-5; CDR3: CAISDRDRTQETQYF; DNA: TGTGCCATCAGTGATCGGGACAGGACCCAAGAGACCCAGTACTTC
D: .; size: .; V: TRBV6-6; J: TRBJ1-3; CDR3: CASRIRGVDGNTIYF; DNA: TGTGCCAGCAGGATCAGGGGAGTTGATGGAAACACCATATATTTT
D: TRBD1; size: .; V: TRBV30; J: TRBJ1-1; CDR3: CAWSTDRATEAFF; DNA: TGTGCCTGGAGTACCGACAGGGCTACTGAAGCTTTCTTT
D: TRBD1; size: .; V: TRBV6-6; J: TRBJ2-7; CDR3: CASSPDRGYEQYF; DNA: TGTGCCAGCAGCCCCGACAGGGGTTACGAGCAGTACTTC
D: TRBD1; size: .; V: TRBV10-3; J: TRBJ2-1; CDR3: CAIRAGTGDYEQFF; DNA: TGTGCCATCAGGGCAGGGACAGGGGATTATGAGCAGTTCTTC
D: .; size: .; V: TRBV15; J: TRBJ2-4; CDR3: CATSRDPRNTKNIQYF; DNA: TGTGCCACCAGCAGAGATCCCAGGAATACCAAAAACATTCAGTACTTC
D: .; size: few; V: TRBV30; J: TRBJ1-1; CDR3: CAWIPGGNPEAFF; DNA: TGTGCCTGGATCCCTGGGGGGAACCCTGAAGCTTTCTTT
D: TRBD2; size: .; V: TRBV5-6; J: TRBJ2-1; CDR3: CASSWGAGGPSREQFF; DNA: TGTGCCAGCAGCTGGGGGGCGGGGGGGCCGTCACGAGAGCAGTTCTTC
D: TRBD1; size: .; V: TRBV10-2; J: TRBJ2-5; CDR3: CASNGQGWAETQYF; DNA: TGCGCCAGCAACGGACAGGGGTGGGCAGAGACCCAGTACTTC
D: TRBD1; size: .; V: TRBV4-3; J: TRBJ1-3; CDR3: CASSQAGTGGNTIYF; DNA: TGCGCCAGCAGCCAAGCCGGGACAGGGGGAAACACCATATATTTT
D: TRBD2; size: .; V: TRBV4-2; J: TRBJ2-2; CDR3: CASRTSPNTGELFF; DNA: TGTGCCAGTAGGACTAGCCCGAACACCGGGGAGCTGTTTTTT
D: TRBD1; size: few; V: TRBV7-9; J: TRBJ1-4; CDR3: CASSQDRARREKLFF; DNA: TGTGCCAGCAGCCAAGACAGGGCCCGTCGTGAAAAACTGTTTTTT
D: .; size: .; V: TRBV6-1; J: TRBJ1-2; CDR3: CASSEQGFNGYTF; DNA: TGTGCCAGCAGTGAACAGGGGTTTAATGGCTACACCTTC
D: TRBD1; size: .; V: TRBV7-9; J: TRBJ1-3; CDR3: CASSLGAGGLGNTIYF; DNA: TGTGCCAGCAGCTTAGGCGCAGGGGGTTTGGGAAACACCATATATTTT
D: .; size: .; V: TRBV5-1; J: TRBJ2-1; CDR3: CASLAGTSLDNEQFF; DNA: TGCGCCAGCTTAGCCGGGACATCCCTTGACAATGAGCAGTTCTTC
D: .; size: .; V: TRBV9; J: TRBJ2-3; CDR3: CASSVTGSDTQYF; DNA: TGTGCCAGCAGCGTCACAGGGTCCGATACGCAGTATTTT
D: TRBD1; size: .; V: TRBV5-1; J: TRBJ1-6; CDR3: CASSVLDRGYSPLHF; DNA: TGCGCCAGCAGCGTACTGGACAGGGGGTATTCACCCCTCCACTTT
D: TRBD1; size: .; V: TRBV5-6; J: TRBJ2-7; CDR3: CASSASGQGFYEQYF; DNA: TGTGCCAGCAGCGCTTCGGGACAGGGATTCTACGAGCAGTACTTC
D: TRBD2; size: few; V: TRBV4-3; J: TRBJ2-2; CDR3: CASSRGLTAGFTGELFF; DNA: TGCGCCAGCAGCCGGGGCCTCACAGCGGGGTTCACCGGGGAGCTGTTTTTT
D: .; size: few; V: TRBV19; J: TRBJ2-7; CDR3: CASSISRTVPTYEQYF; DNA: TGTGCCAGTAGTATCTCACGGACTGTTCCCACCTACGAGCAGTACTTC
D: .; size: .; V: TRBV4-3; J: TRBJ2-7; CDR3: CASSPDRTYEQYF; DNA: TGCGCCAGCAGCCCAGACAGGACTTACGAGCAGTACTTC
D: TRBD1; size: few; V: TRBV4-3; J: TRBJ2-3; CDR3: CASSQTGGRTDTQYF; DNA: TGCGCCAGCAGCCAAACAGGGGGAAGAACAGATACGCAGTATTTT
D: .; size: once; V: TRBV9; J: TRBJ2-7; CDR3: CASSAGYEQYF; DNA: TGTGCCAGCAGCGCCGGCTACGAGCAGTACTTC
D: .; size: .; V: TRBV6-6; J: TRBJ1-2; CDR3: CASSYRVLSEGYGYTF; DNA: TGTGCCAGCAGTTACCGTGTCCTTTCCGAGGGCTATGGCTACACCTTC
D: TRBD1; size: .; V: TRBV7-2; J: TRBJ2-1; CDR3: CASSPRGQGAYNEQFF; DNA: TGTGCCAGCAGCCCCAGGGGACAGGGGGCTTACAATGAGCAGTTCTTC
D: .; size: .; V: TRBV7-7; J: TRBJ2-3; CDR3: CASSLRGGADTQYF; DNA: TGTGCTAGCAGCTTAAGGGGCGGGGCAGATACGCAGTATTTT
D: .; size: .; V: TRBV19; J: TRBJ1-5; CDR3: CATRGQIGIQPQHF; DNA: TGTGCCACCAGAGGACAGATAGGGATTCAGCCCCAGCATTTT
D: TRBD1; size: .; V: TRBV19; J: TRBJ2-3; CDR3: CASSIDQTGEDTQYF; DNA: TGTGCCAGTAGTATAGATCAGACAGGGGAGGATACGCAGTATTTT
D: .; size: .; V: TRBV11-2; J: TRBJ2-7; CDR3: CASSLPGQHYEQYF; DNA: TGTGCCAGCAGCCTGCCAGGACAGCACTACGAGCAGTACTTC
D: .; size: once; V: TRBV7-9; J: TRBJ2-5; CDR3: CASSPLAGIQETQYF; DNA: TGTGCCAGCAGCCCTCTGGCAGGGATCCAAGAGACCCAGTACTTC
D: TRBD2; size: .; V: TRBV5-4; J: TRBJ2-3; CDR3: CASSLSGGGHSDTQYF; DNA: TGTGCCAGCAGTCTCTCGGGGGGGGGCCACTCAGATACGCAGTATTTT